A single T cell receptor (beta chain) is shown here with its context. Its antigen is unknown. The use of a sample-barcoded 5' primer and a J-beta primer mix characterized a second PCR of roughly 6 to 12 cycles. TCRdb independently ran MiXCR on the 5' RACE reads; one entry per CDR3 protein. The sample lists under 750,000 distinct CDR3 sequences; about 45% were seen once. CDR3 size: 15 residues. V dropped 3 bases and J dropped 8 bases, with 14 bases sitting between them. Germline assignment: CDR1 LNHNV and CDR2 YYDKDF (reference sequence). The sample is drawn from a study of blood T cells in healthy people across ages. Study-level findings and limits: Leaving the PBMCs unsorted stopped any conclusive comparison of naive versus antigen-experienced cells. Relative to aged donors, long-lived donors carried more naive CD4+ cells and displayed higher diversity.

The gene calls are TRBV15 and TRBJ1-6, with no clear D. The TCR comes from a man at least 80 years old in good health. Sequencing was performed on blood. The CDR3 DNA is TGTGCCACCAGCAGTGGGAGTTCTGATTATTCACCCCTCCACTTT. This translates into CATSSGSSDYSPLHF. Using reference TRBV15 and TRBJ1-6 for the parts outside the CDR3, the full variable domain is DAMVIQNPRYQVTQFGKPVTLSCSQTLNHNVMYWYQQKSSQAPKLLFHYYDKDFNNEADTPDNFQSRRPNTSFCFLDIRSPGLGDTAMYLCATSSGSSDYSPLHFGNGTRLTVT.